This T cell receptor beta chain was profiled in a study of T cell repertoires in cytomegalovirus infection. Background on the study: Based on public TCR beta signatures, there were indications of CMV infection and of a matching HLA type. Study-wide findings and caveats: In two of eight donors, the top clonotype was HLA-C-restricted CMV-specific.

TCRdb reanalysed the reads using MiXCR and keeps one entry per CDR3 protein. The repertoire includes about 230,000 distinct CDR3 sequences, under 25% of them detected once, and 15% to 20% sits in the top ten. About this clonotype: Its target is unknown. The germline gene is not matched at one end of the junction; a read error may be the cause.

The material sequenced was CD8+ T cells from PBMCs. The source of this sequence is a human donor in good health (CMV status not recorded). Some clones in this sample may be carry-over from other donors' samples.

The CDR3 reads CSSSPTGYEQYF. In nucleotides, the CDR3 is TGCTCCAGCAGCCCGACAGGCTACGAGCAGTACTTC. The chain carries TRBV5-1 and TRBJ2-7; possible D gene TRBD1, 6 bases. Germline V CDR1 and CDR2: SGHRS, YFSETQ. The CDR3 spans 12 residues.